This T cell receptor beta chain was recovered during a study of cytomegalovirus exposure and HLA in healthy donors. Germline V CDR1 and CDR2: MNHEY, SMNVEV (reference sequence). The CDR3 covers 15 residues. V was pared by 5 bases and J by 5 bases, with 3 bases of the junction left unmatched. Repertoires were generated with immunoSEQ multiplex PCR, while TCRdb's copy carries only in-frame clones and drops some. The top ten hold more than 0.35% of the sample, which has around 250,000 clones, 90% seen once. On this clone itself: Its target is unknown.

Study-wide points: The listing of 150 to 200 TCR beta chains classed them as cytomegalovirus-associated.

Sequenced input: PBMCs. The chain couples TRBV27 to TRBJ2-1; 13 bases match TRBD2. The sequence came from a woman between 18 and 29 years old in good health and CMV-seronegative. The CDR3 DNA is TGTGCCAGCAGTACTAGCGGGGGGGTACACAATGAGCAGTTCTTC. Translated: CASSTSGGVHNEQFF.